This TCR beta chain appears in the sequencing data of a study of OX40 agonist ivuxolimab in advanced cancers. In the study overall: The costimulatory receptor OX40 (CD134) was targeted by ivuxolimab, a fully human IgG2 agonistic monoclonal antibody. Intravenous ivuxolimab was administered to patients every 2 weeks at six dose levels: 0.01, 0.1, 0.3, 1.5, 3 and 10 mg/kg. Of the roughly 50 dose-escalation patients, hepatocellular carcinoma was present in roughly 19, melanoma in approximately 15, renal cell carcinoma in 9 and head and neck cancer in 9. In the dose-escalation cohort, around four fifths of patients were male, and the mean age was around 60 years with a range of roughly 23 to 79. Prior anti-PD-1, anti-PD-L1 or anti-CTLA-4 therapy was permitted, and 40% of dose-escalation patients had received checkpoint inhibitors. Partial responses occurred in three dose-escalation patients, of whom one had hepatocellular carcinoma and two had cutaneous melanoma. The purpose of peripheral TCRbeta sequencing was to test whether ivuxolimab changed TCR sequence diversity and led to clonal T-cell expansion. The paper describes the monotherapy dose-escalation part (N of about 47 patients) of the phase I trial of ivuxolimab. Results and caveats for the whole study, not just this receptor: After ivuxolimab, CD8+ T cells had more expanded clones than CD4+ T cells on average. Low levels of normalized T-cell clonal expansion were also seen in some nonresponding patients. At doses of 0.1 to 3.0 mg/kg, clonal expansion of both CD4+ and CD8+ T cells in blood was seen between baseline and week 6. Partial responders in the 0.1-3.0 mg/kg groups had among the lowest normalized peripheral clonal expansion, especially among CD8+ T cells. The antigen specificity of the peripheral T cells that underwent clonal expansion was not determined.

For sequencing of the TCRbeta CDR3 region, genomic DNA was extracted from the sorted cells. TCRbeta CDR3 regions were sequenced using the immunoSEQ Assay. TCRdb provides this immuneACCESS table in a form limited to in-frame rearrangements. Some clones are lacking; in checked studies, under half of them reflect an unresolved V gene, and why the rest are absent is not known. Here the sample has 20,000 or so clones; 74% occur a single time. The top ten clonotypes cover 25% to 40% of the sample. In regard to this clone: Its antigen is still unknown. No per-base quality is available; no much larger clone lies one base away.

Patients with a history of autoimmune disease or receiving systemic immunosuppression were excluded from the trial. In every dose cohort, peripheral blood was drawn for TCR sequencing at baseline, cycle 4 day 1, and cycle 7 day 1. The samples were taken from a phase I, first-in-human, multicenter, open-label dose-escalation trial of ivuxolimab. Adults with locally advanced or metastatic melanoma, renal cell carcinoma, hepatocellular carcinoma or head and neck squamous cell carcinoma were enrolled in the trial. CD4+ and CD8+ T cells were sorted separately from peripheral blood before TCR sequencing. The CDR3 has 15 amino acids, counting the end cysteine and phenylalanine. Only CDR3 DNA remains: 45 bases, in frame from the first base. From the germline V gene, CDR1 is SGHVS and CDR2 is FNYEAQ. V was cut back by 0 bases and J by 1 base, leaving a gap of 9 bases between them.

This clonotype originated in an adult with an advanced solid tumor such as melanoma, head and neck, liver or kidney cancer. The sample here was CD4+ or CD8+ T cells sorted from blood, taken in a trial of the OX40 agonist ivuxolimab. The V and J genes are TRBV7-6 and TRBJ1-1; confidence is insufficient to name the D gene. This receptor carries the CDR3 CASSLAENGNTEAFF. The DNA sequence is as follows: TGTGCCAGCAGCTTAGCGGAGAACGGGAACACTGAAGCTTTCTTT. The variable domain in full, with residues beyond the CDR3 obtained from the reference TRBV7-6 and TRBJ1-1 genes, is GAGVSQSPRYKVTKRGQDVALRCDPISGHVSLYWYRQALGQGPEFLTYFNYEAQQDKSGLPNDRFSAERPEGSISTLTIQRTEQRDSAMYRCASSLAENGNTEAFFGQGTRLTVV.